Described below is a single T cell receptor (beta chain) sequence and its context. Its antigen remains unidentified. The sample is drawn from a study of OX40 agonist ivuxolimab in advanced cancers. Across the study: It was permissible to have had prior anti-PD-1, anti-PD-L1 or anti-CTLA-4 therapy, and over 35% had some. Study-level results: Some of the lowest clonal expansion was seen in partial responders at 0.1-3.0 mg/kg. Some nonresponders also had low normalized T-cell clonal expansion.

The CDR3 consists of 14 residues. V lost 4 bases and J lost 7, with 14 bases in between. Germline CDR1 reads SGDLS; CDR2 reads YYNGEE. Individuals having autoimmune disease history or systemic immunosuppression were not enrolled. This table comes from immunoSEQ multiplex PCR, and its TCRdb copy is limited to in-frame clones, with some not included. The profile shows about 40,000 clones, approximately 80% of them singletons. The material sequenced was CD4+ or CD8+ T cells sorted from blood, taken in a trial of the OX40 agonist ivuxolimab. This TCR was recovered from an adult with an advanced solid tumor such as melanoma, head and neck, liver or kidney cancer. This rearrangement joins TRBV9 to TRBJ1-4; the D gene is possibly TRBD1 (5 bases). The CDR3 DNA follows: TGTGCCAGCAGCCCTGGGGGAATTGCTGAAAAACTGTTTTTT. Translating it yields CASSPGGIAEKLFF.